The 6 T cell receptor beta chains listed next were all sequenced from one sample in a study of OX40 agonist ivuxolimab in advanced cancers. The repertoire was sequenced with immunoSEQ multiplex PCR; TCRdb's copy has only in-frame clones and lacks some. The sample includes 55,000 or so clones, about nine tenths of them seen just once. Material: CD4+ or CD8+ T cells sorted from blood, obtained in a trial of the OX40 agonist ivuxolimab. All receptors derive from an adult with an advanced solid tumor such as melanoma, head and neck, liver or kidney cancer.

V usage is TRBV15 and J usage is TRBJ2-7, with 7 bases identical to TRBD1. CDR1 is LNHNV, CDR2 YYDKDF, per germline (reference sequence). V lost 1 base and J lost 6; bases outside the gene matches: 6. The CDR3 has 14 amino acids. CDR3 residues: CATSRATGTAEQYF. CDR3 bases: TGTGCCACCAGCAGAGCCACGGGGACAGCCGAGCAGTACTTC.

The rearrangement joins TRBV5-8 to TRBJ2-3, with 8 bases that match TRBD1. The trim removed 1 base at V and 1 base at J, leaving 5 bases unmatched. Germline V gene data show CDR1 as SGHTS and CDR2 as YDEGEE. The CDR3 runs to 16 residues. In nucleotides, the CDR3 is TGTGCCAGCAGCTTGATGCAGGGGGCTGGCACAGATACGCAGTATTTT. It translates to CASSLMQGAGTDTQYF.

The CDR3 reads CASSGIGKAPGELFF. The CDR3 nucleotides are TGTGCCAGCAGTGGAATAGGGAAAGCTCCCGGGGAGCTGTTTTTT. The rearrangement links TRBV2 to TRBJ2-2; D unclear. Trimming shortened V by 4 bases and J by 6 bases, and 15 bases separated the two germline ends. The CDR3 has 15 amino acids. Germline-derived CDR1 and CDR2 are SNHLY and FYNNEI. Using reference TRBV2 and TRBJ2-2 for the parts outside the CDR3, the full variable domain is EPEVTQTPSHQVTQMGQEVILRCVPISNHLYFYWYRQILGQKVEFLVSFYNNEISEKSEIFDDQFSVERPDGSNFTLKIRSTKLEDSAMYFCASSGIGKAPGELFFGEGSRLTVL.

On this clone itself: This specimen includes other DNA sequences encoding the same CDR3. The chain combines TRBV2 with TRBJ1-5; D perhaps matches TRBD1 (5 bases). The V and J ends lost 4 bases and 4 bases respectively, with 11 bases between them. Germline lookup yields CDR1 SNHLY and CDR2 FYNNEI. The CDR3 runs 14 residues. The CDR3 bases are TGTGCCAGCAGTGTTGAAAGGGGTAATCAGCCCCAGCATTTT. Amino acid sequence: CASSVERGNQPQHF.

This chain joins TRBV19 and TRBJ2-1; D is uncertain. Trimming took 7 bases from V and 6 from J, leaving 7 bases between them. Germline CDR1 is LNHDA and CDR2 is SQIVND (reference sequence). The CDR3 loop spans 11 amino acids. DNA of the CDR3: TGTGCCAGTACCCCTTGCAATGAGCAGTTCTTC. Translating gives CASTPCNEQFF. The full variable domain, in which reference TRBV19 and TRBJ2-1 provide the parts outside the CDR3, is DGGITQSPKYLFRKEGQNVTLSCEQNLNHDAMYWYRQDPGQGLRLIYYSQIVNDFQKGDIAEGYSVSREKKESFPLTVTSAQKNPTAFYLCASTPCNEQFFGPGTRLTVL.

This chain joins TRBV14 and TRBJ2-3; tentative D call: TRBD2 (6 bases). CDR1 SGHDN and CDR2 FVKESK come from the germline V gene. V gave up 2 bases and J gave up 2 bases, with 17 bases separating them. The CDR3 totals 17 residues. CDR3 protein: CASSQIGFAGNTDTQYF. As DNA, the CDR3 is TGTGCCAGCAGCCAAATAGGCTTCGCGGGGAACACAGATACGCAGTATTTT.